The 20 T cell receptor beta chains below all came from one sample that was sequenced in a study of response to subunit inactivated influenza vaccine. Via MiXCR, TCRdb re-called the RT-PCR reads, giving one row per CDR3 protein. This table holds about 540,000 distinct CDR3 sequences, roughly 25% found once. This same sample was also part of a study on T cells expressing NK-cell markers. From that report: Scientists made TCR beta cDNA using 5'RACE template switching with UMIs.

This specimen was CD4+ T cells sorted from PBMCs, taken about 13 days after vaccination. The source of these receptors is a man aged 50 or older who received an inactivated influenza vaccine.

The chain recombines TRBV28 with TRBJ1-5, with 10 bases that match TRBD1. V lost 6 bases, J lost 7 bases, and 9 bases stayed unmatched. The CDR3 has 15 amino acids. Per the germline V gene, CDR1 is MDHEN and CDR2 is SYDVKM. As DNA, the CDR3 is TGTGCCAGCAGGGGGGGAGGACAGGGGGACCAGCCCCAGCATTTT. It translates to CASRGGGQGDQPQHF.

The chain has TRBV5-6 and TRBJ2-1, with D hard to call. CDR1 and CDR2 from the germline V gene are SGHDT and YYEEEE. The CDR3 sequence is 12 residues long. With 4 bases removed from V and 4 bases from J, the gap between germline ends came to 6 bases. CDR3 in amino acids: CASSDTYNEQFF. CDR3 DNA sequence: TGTGCCAGCAGCGACACGTACAATGAGCAGTTCTTC.

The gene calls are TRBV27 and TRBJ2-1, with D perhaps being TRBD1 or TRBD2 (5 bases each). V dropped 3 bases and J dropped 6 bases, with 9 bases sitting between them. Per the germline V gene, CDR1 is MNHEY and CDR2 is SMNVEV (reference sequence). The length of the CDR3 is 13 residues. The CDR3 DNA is TGTGCCAGCAGTTTTGCTGGGGGCAATGAGCAGTTCTTC. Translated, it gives CASSFAGGNEQFF.

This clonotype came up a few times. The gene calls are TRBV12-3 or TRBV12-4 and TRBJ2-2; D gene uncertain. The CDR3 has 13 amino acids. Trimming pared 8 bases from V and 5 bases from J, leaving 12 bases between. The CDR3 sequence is CASGQTRTGELFF. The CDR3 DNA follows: TGTGCCAGCGGCCAGACACGAACCGGGGAGCTGTTTTTT.

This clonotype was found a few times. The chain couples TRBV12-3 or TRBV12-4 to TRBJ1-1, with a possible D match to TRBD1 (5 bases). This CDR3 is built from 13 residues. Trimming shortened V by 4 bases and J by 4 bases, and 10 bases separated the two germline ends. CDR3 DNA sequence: TGTGCCAGCAGTTACAGGAAAGGCACTGAAGCTTTCTTT. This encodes CASSYRKGTEAFF.

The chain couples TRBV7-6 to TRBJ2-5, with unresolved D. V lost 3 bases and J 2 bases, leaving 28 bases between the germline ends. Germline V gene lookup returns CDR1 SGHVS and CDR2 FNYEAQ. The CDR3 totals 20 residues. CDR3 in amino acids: CASSFSPKVTSTHIQETQYF. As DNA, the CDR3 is TGTGCCAGCAGCTTTTCACCCAAGGTTACATCGACCCACATTCAAGAGACCCAGTACTTC.

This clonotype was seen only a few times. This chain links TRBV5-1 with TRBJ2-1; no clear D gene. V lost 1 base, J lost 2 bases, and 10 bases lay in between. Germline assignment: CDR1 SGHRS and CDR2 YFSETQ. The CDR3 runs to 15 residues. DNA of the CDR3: TGCGCCAGCAGCTTGTACGGAGTCGCCTACAATGAGCAGTTCTTC. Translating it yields CASSLYGVAYNEQFF.

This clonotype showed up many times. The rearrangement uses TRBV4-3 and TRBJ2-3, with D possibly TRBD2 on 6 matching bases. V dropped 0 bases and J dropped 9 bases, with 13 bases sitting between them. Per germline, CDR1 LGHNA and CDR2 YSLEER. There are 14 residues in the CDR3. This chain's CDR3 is CASSQDRDSTTQYF. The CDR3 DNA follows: TGCGCCAGCAGCCAAGACCGGGACTCCACAACGCAGTATTTT.

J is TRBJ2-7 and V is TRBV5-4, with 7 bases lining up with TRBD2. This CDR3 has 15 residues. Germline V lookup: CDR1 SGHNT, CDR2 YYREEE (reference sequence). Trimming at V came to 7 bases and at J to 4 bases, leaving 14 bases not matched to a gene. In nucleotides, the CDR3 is TGTGCCAGCGGTTCCGGGGGGTTGGAAACTTACGAGCAGTACTTC. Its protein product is CASGSGGLETYEQYF.

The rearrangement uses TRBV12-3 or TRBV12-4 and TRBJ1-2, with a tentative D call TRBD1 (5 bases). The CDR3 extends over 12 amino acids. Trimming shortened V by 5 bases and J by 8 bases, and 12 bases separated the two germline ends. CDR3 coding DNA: TGTGCCAGCAGTACACAGGAATTGGGCTACACCTTC. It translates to CASSTQELGYTF.

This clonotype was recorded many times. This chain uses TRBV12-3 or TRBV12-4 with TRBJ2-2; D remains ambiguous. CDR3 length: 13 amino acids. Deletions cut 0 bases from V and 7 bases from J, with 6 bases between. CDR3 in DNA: TGTGCCAGCAGTTTAGCCCACGGCGGGGAGCTGTTTTTT. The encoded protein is CASSLAHGGELFF.

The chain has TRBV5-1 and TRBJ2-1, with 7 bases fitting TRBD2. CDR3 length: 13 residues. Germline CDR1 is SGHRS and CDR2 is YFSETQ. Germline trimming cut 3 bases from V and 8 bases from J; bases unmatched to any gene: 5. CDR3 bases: TGCGCCAGCAGCTGGAGACTAGCCGATGAGCAGTTCTTC. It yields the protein CASSWRLADEQFF.

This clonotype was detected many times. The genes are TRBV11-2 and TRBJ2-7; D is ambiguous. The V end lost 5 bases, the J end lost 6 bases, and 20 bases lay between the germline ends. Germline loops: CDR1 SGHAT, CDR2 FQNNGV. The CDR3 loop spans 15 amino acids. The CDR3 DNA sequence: TGTGCCAGCAGCCCGCCGGGCCTTCTCCTAGGCGAGCAGTACTTC. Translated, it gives CASSPPGLLLGEQYF.

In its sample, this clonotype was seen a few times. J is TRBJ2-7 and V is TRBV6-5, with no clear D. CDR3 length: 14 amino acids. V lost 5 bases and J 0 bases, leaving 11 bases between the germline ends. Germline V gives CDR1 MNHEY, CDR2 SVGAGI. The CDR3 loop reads CASSNNIYSYEQYF. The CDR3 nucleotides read TGTGCCAGCAGTAACAATATATACTCCTACGAGCAGTACTTC.

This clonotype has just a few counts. The CDR3 DNA reads TGTGCCAGCAGTTTGGCAGGGGGTCTTGGCTACACCTTC. Translated: CASSLAGGLGYTF. V is TRBV28 and J is TRBJ1-2; 7 nucleotides align to TRBD1. V was clipped by 3 bases and J by 7 bases; unmatched bases: 5. The CDR3 is 13 amino acids. Germline V gene lookup returns CDR1 MDHEN and CDR2 SYDVKM.

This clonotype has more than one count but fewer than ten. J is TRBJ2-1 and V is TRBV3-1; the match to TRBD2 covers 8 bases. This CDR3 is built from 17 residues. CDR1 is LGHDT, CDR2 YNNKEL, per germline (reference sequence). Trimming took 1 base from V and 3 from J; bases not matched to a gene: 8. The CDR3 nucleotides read TGTGCCAGCAGCCAAGTAGGTGGGACTAGTTACTACAATGAGCAGTTCTTC. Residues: CASSQVGGTSYYNEQFF.

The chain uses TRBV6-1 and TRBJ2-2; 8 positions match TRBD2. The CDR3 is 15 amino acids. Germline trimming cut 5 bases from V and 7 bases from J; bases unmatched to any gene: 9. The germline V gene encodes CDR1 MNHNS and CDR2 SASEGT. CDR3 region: CASSSTGGVGGELFF. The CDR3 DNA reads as TGTGCCAGCAGTAGCACGGGGGGGGTTGGCGGGGAGCTGTTTTTT.

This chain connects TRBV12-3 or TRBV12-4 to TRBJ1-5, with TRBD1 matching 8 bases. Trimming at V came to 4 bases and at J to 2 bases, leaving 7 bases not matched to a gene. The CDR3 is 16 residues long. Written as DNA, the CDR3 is TGTGCCAGCAGTTCCCCGACAGGGGTAGGCAATCAGCCCCAGCATTTT. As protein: CASSSPTGVGNQPQHF.

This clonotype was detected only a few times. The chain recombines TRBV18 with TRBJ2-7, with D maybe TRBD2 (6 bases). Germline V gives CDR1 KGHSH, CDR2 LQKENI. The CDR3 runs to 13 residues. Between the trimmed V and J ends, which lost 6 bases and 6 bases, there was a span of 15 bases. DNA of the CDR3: TGTGCCAGCTCCCCGGGAGACTTTGGCGAGCAGTACTTC. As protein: CASSPGDFGEQYF. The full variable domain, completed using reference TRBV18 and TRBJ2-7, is NAGVMQNPRHLVRRRGQEARLRCSPMKGHSHVYWYRQLPEEGLKFMVYLQKENIIDESGMPKERFSAEFPKEGPSILRIQQVVRGDSAAYFCASSPGDFGEQYFGPGTRLTVT.

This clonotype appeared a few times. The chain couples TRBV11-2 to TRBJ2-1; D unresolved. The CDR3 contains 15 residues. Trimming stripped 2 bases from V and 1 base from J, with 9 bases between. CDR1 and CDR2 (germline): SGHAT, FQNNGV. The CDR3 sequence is CASSLSSISYNEQFF. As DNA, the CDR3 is TGTGCCAGCAGCTTATCCTCCATTTCCTACAATGAGCAGTTCTTC.